Listed below are T cell receptor beta chains from one sample, sequenced in a study of beta chain features in type 1 diabetes. The table came from immunoSEQ multiplex PCR; TCRdb's copy has only in-frame clones and leaves some out. Of some 220,000 clones listed, approximately 11% are singletons. Sequencing was performed on central memory CD4+ T cells from blood. The receptor set was obtained from a man aged 18-30 years in good health. CDR3s include the opening cysteine and the closing phenylalanine or tryptophan. The D gene is left open where the match is weak. Clone sizes are given selectively: once, few, many, or a class where the clone is expanded.

v_gene	abundance	d_gene	j_gene	CDR3nt	CDR3aa
TRBV18	few	NA	TRBJ2-1	TGTGCCAGCTCGTCCAGCACGGACAATGAGCAGTTCTTC	CASSSSTDNEQFF
TRBV28	many	NA	TRBJ2-5	TGTGCCAGCAGTTTATTGGGAGGTCCAGAGACCCAGTACTTC	CASSLLGGPETQYF
TRBV29-1	NA	TRBD2	TRBJ2-1	TGCAGCGTTGTGAGGGGAGCGGGAGTCCGGGAGCAGTTCTTC	CSVVRGAGVREQFF
TRBV20-1	few	NA	TRBJ1-2	TGCAGTGCCTCCGACAACTATGGCTACACCTTC	CSASDNYGYTF
TRBV28	NA	TRBD1	TRBJ1-5	TGTGCCAGCAGTCGACAGGGGGGTGGCAATCAGCCCCAGCATTTT	CASSRQGGGNQPQHF
TRBV10-3	many	TRBD2	TRBJ2-7	TGTGCCATCAGCCAAGGACTAGCGGGAGCTAACGAGCAGTACTTC	CAISQGLAGANEQYF
TRBV5-6	many	NA	TRBJ2-7	TGTGCCAGCAGCTTGTTCGGGACGGAATACCAGCAGTACTTC	CASSLFGTEYQQYF
TRBV6-5	few	NA	TRBJ2-1	TGTGCCAGCCGTACAGGGGCGGGGAATGAGCAGTTCTTC	CASRTGAGNEQFF
TRBV25-1	few	NA	TRBJ2-5	TGTGCCAGCAGTGAATATACGGCTAGGGGCGAGACCCAGTACTTC	CASSEYTARGETQYF
TRBV5-6	many	TRBD2	TRBJ2-1	TGTGCCAGCAGCAGCAGACTAGCGGGCTACAATGAGCAGTTCTTC	CASSSRLAGYNEQFF
TRBV18	few	TRBD1	TRBJ2-7	TGTGCCAGCTCACTGACAGGGACGGACTACGAGCAGTACTTC	CASSLTGTDYEQYF
TRBV19	few	TRBD2	TRBJ2-1	TGTGCCAGTAGTATTGGGCGGGAGGGCCTCGAGCAGTTCTTC	CASSIGREGLEQFF
TRBV19	NA	NA	TRBJ2-7	TGTGCCAGTAGTATCCAGGGATACTACGAGCAGTACTTC	CASSIQGYYEQYF
TRBV2	many	NA	TRBJ2-5	TGTGCCAGCAGTGAAGCGGGAGCGTACCAAGAGACCCAGTACTTC	CASSEAGAYQETQYF
TRBV15	NA	NA	TRBJ2-2	TGTGCCACCAGCGTGTTTGGCGGGGAGCTGTTTTTT	CATSVFGGELFF
TRBV4-1	few	NA	TRBJ2-1	TGTGCCAGCAGCCAAGATATCGCTAGCGAGAAGAATGAGCAGTTCTTC	CASSQDIASEKNEQFF
TRBV27	NA	NA	TRBJ2-2	TGTGCCAGCAGGACCTACAGGACCAACACCGGGGAGCTGTTTTTT	CASRTYRTNTGELFF
TRBV7-2	few	TRBD1	TRBJ2-7	TGTGCCAGCAGCCCGGACAGGGGGCGAATCTACGAGCAGTACTTC	CASSPDRGRIYEQYF
TRBV30	NA	TRBD2	TRBJ2-5	TGTGCCTGGAGTGGGGGGTCGGCTAGCGGGTTTGGGGAGACCCAGTACTTC	CAWSGGSASGFGETQYF
TRBV28	NA	TRBD2	TRBJ2-7	TGTGCCAGCAGTTTCGCAGGACTAGACCCATCCTACGAGCAGTACTTC	CASSFAGLDPSYEQYF
TRBV5-4	NA	TRBD2	TRBJ2-3	TGTGCCAGCAGCGGACTAGCGGGAGTGTGGGCAGATACGCAGTATTTT	CASSGLAGVWADTQYF
TRBV18	few	TRBD1	TRBJ1-2	TGTGCCAGCTCCGCCGGGACAGGGGTAGGCTACACCTTC	CASSAGTGVGYTF
TRBV11-2	NA	NA	TRBJ2-1	TGTGCCAGCAGCTCGGGGGACAGTATTACATGGAATGAGCAGTTCTTC	CASSSGDSITWNEQFF
TRBV29-1	NA	TRBD1	TRBJ2-7	TGCAGCGTTGTGGGGACAGGGACCCTATACTCCTACGAGCAGTACTTC	CSVVGTGTLYSYEQYF
TRBV19	NA	TRBD2	TRBJ2-4	TGTGCCAGTGGGGCGGGAGTTGGAACCAAAAACATTCAGTACTTC	CASGAGVGTKNIQYF
TRBV7-9	NA	NA	TRBJ2-7	TGTGCCAGCAGCTTAGGTGACCGGAGCTCCTACGAGCAGTACTTC	CASSLGDRSSYEQYF
TRBV19	few	TRBD2	TRBJ2-1	TGTGCCAGTAGTACGCGAGCGGGAGCTAGGATAATGAAGCAGTTCTTC	CASSTRAGARIMKQFF
TRBV2	once	NA	TRBJ1-4	TGTGCCAGCAGTGAAAGGGCAGGTTTGAGGAAACTGTTTTTT	CASSERAGLRKLFF
TRBV5-4	NA	TRBD2	TRBJ2-1	TGTGCCAGCAGCGTGGGACTAGTCTACAATGAGCAGTTCTTC	CASSVGLVYNEQFF
TRBV9	NA	NA	TRBJ2-3	TGTGCCAGCAGCGTAGCCCTCAGAGGGGCAGATACGCAGTATTTT	CASSVALRGADTQYF
TRBV6-5	NA	NA	TRBJ2-5	TGTGCCAGCAGTCCGCCCTATTTCCGAGAGACCCAGTACTTC	CASSPPYFRETQYF
TRBV29-1	many	TRBD1	TRBJ2-3	TGCAGCGTGGGGACAGGGGCTGGTGCAGATACGCAGTATTTT	CSVGTGAGADTQYF
TRBV4-1	few	NA	TRBJ2-6	TGCGCCAGCAGCCAATCGGGCCTCATGTCTGGGGCCAACGTCCTGACTTTC	CASSQSGLMSGANVLTF
TRBV18	NA	NA	TRBJ2-7	TGTGCCAGCTCACCAGGCGGCTACGAGCAGTACTTC	CASSPGGYEQYF
TRBV2	few	NA	TRBJ2-7	TGTGCCAGCAGACGAGGGGGAGGGCCGTCCTACGAGCAGTACTTC	CASRRGGGPSYEQYF
TRBV9	NA	NA	TRBJ2-3	TGTGCCAGCAGCGGGTTGTCAAGCCGTCGCGGGCGGGTGGATACGCAGTATTTT	CASSGLSSRRGRVDTQYF
TRBV14	few	TRBD1	TRBJ2-7	TGTGCCAGCAGCCTATCGACAGGGATCTCCTACGAGCAGTACTTC	CASSLSTGISYEQYF
TRBV4-2	few	NA	TRBJ2-1	TGTGCCAGCAGCCAAGTCGGGGCGGCTTACAATGAGCAGTTCTTC	CASSQVGAAYNEQFF
TRBV2	few	NA	TRBJ2-1	TGTGCCAGCACCAAAATGGGGCAGGACTACAATGAGCAGTTCTTC	CASTKMGQDYNEQFF